Shown below are 20 T cell receptor beta chains from a single sample sequenced in a study of radiation and T cells in renal cell carcinoma. The time point is: blood 2 weeks post-SBRT. The treatment is: 15 Gy SBRT to primary tumor, nephrectomy 4 weeks later. TCRdb's copy holds only in-frame clones and misses some; the assay was immunoSEQ multiplex PCR. The sample shows about 130,000 clones, 70% to 90% of them seen only once. The specimen comprised blood, sampled from a patient whose treatment included radiotherapy and nephrectomy. These receptors all stem from a woman between 65 and 79 years old with renal cell carcinoma.

The chain links TRBV27 to TRBJ1-2, with a weak D call TRBD1 (5 bases). The CDR3 consists of 14 residues. CDR1 MNHEY and CDR2 SMNVEV come from the germline V gene (reference sequence). With 2 bases removed from V and 4 bases from J, the gap between germline ends came to 11 bases. In nucleotides, the CDR3 is TGTGCCAGCAGTTTAAGTTGGGGGGGCTATGGCTACACCTTC. Its protein product is CASSLSWGGYGYTF.

V and J are TRBV7-6 and TRBJ2-5; unclear D gene. CDR3 length equals 15 residues. Trimming pared 8 bases from V and 3 bases from J, leaving 19 bases between. CDR1 and CDR2 (germline): SGHVS, FNYEAQ. CDR3 sequence (DNA): TGTGCCAGCCGCCCTGGCAGCTCTATCGAAGAGACCCAGTACTTC. This encodes CASRPGSSIEETQYF.

This chain joins TRBV27 and TRBJ2-5; maybe TRBD2 (7 bases). Looked up from germline, CDR1 is MNHEY and CDR2 is SMNVEV (reference sequence). The CDR3 has 15 residues. The ends were cut back, 3 bases at V and 5 bases at J, with 16 bases in the middle. CDR3 DNA: TGTGCCAGCAGTTTCGTAGGGGGGGCCCGGGAGACCCAGTACTTC. Translated: CASSFVGGARETQYF.

The chain links TRBV7-2 to TRBJ2-2, with TRBD2 matching 7 bases. With 5 bases clipped from V and 6 bases from J, the junction kept 6 bases outside the gene matches. Germline CDR1 and CDR2: SGHTA and FQGNSA. The CDR3 totals 14 residues. For the CDR3, the DNA is TGTGCCAGCAGCCTCCTAGGGAGGGCCGGGGAGCTGTTTTTT. Translated, it gives CASSLLGRAGELFF.

V usage is TRBV5-1 and J usage is TRBJ1-2, with D uncertain. CDR1 SGHRS and CDR2 YFSETQ come from the germline V gene. The CDR3 totals 13 residues. V lost 4 bases to trimming and J lost 3 bases, with 10 bases between them. The CDR3 reads CASSRTFDYGYTF. CDR3 nucleotide sequence: TGCGCCAGCAGCCGGACTTTTGACTATGGCTACACCTTC.

V usage is TRBV6-5 and J usage is TRBJ1-5, with 8 nucleotides matching TRBD1. CDR3 length: 13 residues. The germline CDR1 and CDR2 sequences are MNHEY and SVGAGI. V trimming: 8 bases; J trimming: 1 base; junction bases outside the gene matches: 1. CDR3 DNA: TGTGCCAGCCAGGGGGCAAGCAATCAGCCCCAGCATTTT. Its protein is CASQGASNQPQHF.

This clone has only a few counts. The chain recombines TRBV19 with TRBJ2-7; no firm D call. CDR3 length: 13 residues. Per germline, CDR1 LNHDA and CDR2 SQIVND (reference sequence). Trimming took 5 bases from V and 4 from J, leaving 12 bases between them. In DNA, the CDR3 is TGTGCCAGTAGTCCGTCTAGTCGGTACGAGCAGTACTTC. Protein: CASSPSSRYEQYF.

This clone was seen a single time. The chain joins TRBV10-3 to TRBJ2-7, with D perhaps TRBD2 (7 bases). With 0 bases removed from V and 1 base from J, the gap between germline ends came to 13 bases. CDR3 length: 16 residues. The germline V gene has CDR1 ENHRY and CDR2 SYGVKD. CDR3: CAISESNRGASYEQYF. Written as DNA, the CDR3 is TGTGCCATCAGTGAGTCGAATCGGGGGGCGTCCTACGAGCAGTACTTC.

The CDR3 DNA reads TGTGCCAGCAGGACCGGTGGCCTCTCCTATAATTCACCCCTCCACTTT. It translates to CASRTGGLSYNSPLHF. This rearrangement joins TRBV7-8 to TRBJ1-6; D unresolved. The CDR3 has 16 residues. Per the germline V gene, CDR1 is SGHVS and CDR2 is FQNEAQ. Trimming removed 6 bases from V and 0 bases from J, with 12 bases in between.

The chain combines TRBV5-4 with TRBJ2-3; 7 bases map to TRBD1. Trimming cost V 1 base and J 1 base; bases outside gene matches: 3. In germline, CDR1 is SGHNT, CDR2 YYREEE (reference sequence). CDR3 length: 15 amino acids. CDR3 bases: TGTGCCAGCAGCTTGATTGACAGGGGCACAGATACGCAGTATTTT. Its translation: CASSLIDRGTDTQYF.

The chain couples TRBV2 to TRBJ2-3, with D possibly TRBD2 on 5 matching bases. V dropped 2 bases and J dropped 3 bases, with 12 bases sitting between them. Per germline, CDR1 SNHLY and CDR2 FYNNEI. This CDR3 comprises 15 residues. CDR3 in amino acids: CASSERGRYTDTQYF. The CDR3 DNA follows: TGTGCCAGCAGTGAAAGAGGGCGGTATACAGATACGCAGTATTTT. The complete variable domain, with remaining parts taken from reference TRBV2 and TRBJ2-3, reads EPEVTQTPSHQVTQMGQEVILRCVPISNHLYFYWYRQILGQKVEFLVSFYNNEISEKSEIFDDQFSVERPDGSNFTLKIRSTKLEDSAMYFCASSERGRYTDTQYFGPGTRLTVL.

The V and J genes are TRBV4-3 and TRBJ1-4; possibly TRBD1 for D (6 bases). V was cut by 3 bases and J by 5 bases, with 13 bases left in between. There are 15 residues in the CDR3. The germline gives CDR1 LGHNA, CDR2 YSLEER. This CDR3 reads CASSQTTGNNEKLFF. DNA for the CDR3: TGCGCCAGCAGCCAGACAACAGGGAACAATGAAAAACTGTTTTTT.

The V and J genes are TRBV2 and TRBJ2-1; 8 bases fit TRBD2. Trimming took 6 bases from V and 6 from J; bases not matched to a gene: 7. Germline V lookup: CDR1 SNHLY, CDR2 FYNNEI. CDR3 length: 14 amino acids. The CDR3: CASRPGGVFNEQFF. DNA for the CDR3: TGTGCCAGCAGGCCCGGGGGGGTCTTCAATGAGCAGTTCTTC.

The chain recombines TRBV18 with TRBJ1-2; D is unclear. The CDR3 totals 11 residues. V was shortened by 3 bases and J by 7 bases, with 6 bases between the two germline ends. The V gene's germline CDR1 is KGHSH and CDR2 LQKENI. DNA for the CDR3: TGTGCCAGCTCACCCGGGATTGGCTACACCTTC. It is translated as CASSPGIGYTF. Together with reference TRBV18 and TRBJ1-2, the CDR3 gives the full variable domain: NAGVMQNPRHLVRRRGQEARLRCSPMKGHSHVYWYRQLPEEGLKFMVYLQKENIIDESGMPKERFSAEFPKEGPSILRIQQVVRGDSAAYFCASSPGIGYTFGSGTRLTVV.

J is TRBJ1-1 and V is TRBV7-2; D is perhaps TRBD1 (6 bases). CDR1 and CDR2 from the germline V gene are SGHTA and FQGNSA. The CDR3 consists of 15 residues. Trimming removed 3 bases at V and 6 bases at J, with 17 bases between. CDR3 DNA: TGTGCCAGCAGCTTTTATTCTCAGGGGAAGGCTGAAGCTTTCTTT. This encodes CASSFYSQGKAEAFF.

The chain links TRBV5-4 to TRBJ1-1; the D is unclear. CDR3 size: 13 residues. In germline, CDR1 is SGHNT, CDR2 YYREEE (reference sequence). The ends were cut back, 4 bases at V and 7 bases at J, with 14 bases in the middle. CDR3 bases: TGTGCCAGCAGCGGAAGGGCTAGCGTTGAAGCTTTCTTT. Its protein is CASSGRASVEAFF.

The chain uses TRBV6-1 and TRBJ2-6, with TRBD2 as a possible D gene (5 bases). V lost 1 base and J 4 bases, leaving 11 bases between the germline ends. The CDR3 consists of 16 residues. Germline V gene sequence: CDR1 MNHNS, CDR2 SASEGT. For the CDR3, the DNA is TGTGCCAGCAGTGAAGTTCGAGGGTCCGGGGCCAACGTCCTGACTTTC. Residues: CASSEVRGSGANVLTF.

This chain joins TRBV30 and TRBJ2-7, with D hard to call. The CDR3 totals 12 residues. The germline V gene encodes CDR1 GTSNPN and CDR2 SVGIG (reference sequence). The V end lost 0 bases, the J end lost 4 bases, and 7 bases lay between the germline ends. CDR3 bases: TGTGCCTGGAGTGTAGGTAGTTACGAGCAGTACTTC. Residues: CAWSVGSYEQYF.

This clone was recorded once. The J gene is TRBJ1-2, the V gene TRBV19; D unresolved. CDR1 and CDR2 (germline): LNHDA, SQIVND (reference sequence). The CDR3 runs 11 residues. The V end was cut by 7 bases, the J end by 5 bases, with 8 bases between. Here the CDR3 reads CASMVGYGYTF. DNA of the CDR3: TGTGCCAGTATGGTGGGTTATGGCTACACCTTC.

The chain employs TRBV28 and TRBJ1-5; 9 bases match TRBD1. The CDR3 runs 15 residues. The junction had 4 bases not matched to a gene; V was cut back by 3 bases and J by 4 bases. The germline V gene encodes CDR1 MDHEN and CDR2 SYDVKM. This CDR3 is CASSFLGQGNQPQHF. CDR3 nucleotides: TGTGCCAGCAGTTTCTTGGGACAGGGTAATCAGCCCCAGCATTTT.